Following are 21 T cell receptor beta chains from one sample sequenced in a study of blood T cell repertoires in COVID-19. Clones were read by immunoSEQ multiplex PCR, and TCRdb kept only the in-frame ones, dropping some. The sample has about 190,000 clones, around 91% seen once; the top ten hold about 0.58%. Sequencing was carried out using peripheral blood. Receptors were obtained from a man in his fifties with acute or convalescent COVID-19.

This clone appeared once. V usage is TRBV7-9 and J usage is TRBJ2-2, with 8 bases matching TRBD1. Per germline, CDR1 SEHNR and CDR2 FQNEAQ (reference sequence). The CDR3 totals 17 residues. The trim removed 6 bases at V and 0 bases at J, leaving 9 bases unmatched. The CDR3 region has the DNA TGTGCCAGCAGGGGGGACAGGAATACCGCGAACACCGGGGAGCTGTTTTTT. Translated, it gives CASRGDRNTANTGELFF. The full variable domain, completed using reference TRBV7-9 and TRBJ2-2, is DTGVSQNPRHKITKRGQNVTFRCDPISEHNRLYWYRQTLGQGPEFLTYFQNEAQLEKSRLLSDRFSAERPKGSFSTLEIQRTEQGDSAMYLCASRGDRNTANTGELFFGEGSRLTVL.

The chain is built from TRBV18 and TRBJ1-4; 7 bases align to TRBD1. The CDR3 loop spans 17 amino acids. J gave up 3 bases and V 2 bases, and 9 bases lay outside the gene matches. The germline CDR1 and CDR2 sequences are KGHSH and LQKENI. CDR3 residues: CASSPGTNRGSNEKLFF. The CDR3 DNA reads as TGTGCCAGCTCACCAGGCACAAACAGGGGTTCTAATGAAAAACTGTTTTTT.

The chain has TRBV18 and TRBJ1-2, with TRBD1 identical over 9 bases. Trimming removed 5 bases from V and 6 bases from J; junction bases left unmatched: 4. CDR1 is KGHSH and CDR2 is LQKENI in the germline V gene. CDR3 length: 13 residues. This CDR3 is CASSSGQGDGYTF. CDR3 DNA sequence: TGTGCCAGCTCATCGGGACAGGGTGATGGCTACACCTTC.

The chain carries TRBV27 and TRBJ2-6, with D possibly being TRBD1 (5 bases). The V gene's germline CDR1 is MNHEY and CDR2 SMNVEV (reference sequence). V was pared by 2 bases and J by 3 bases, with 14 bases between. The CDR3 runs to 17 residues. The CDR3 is CASSLGAGIGGANVLTF. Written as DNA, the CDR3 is TGTGCCAGCAGTTTAGGGGCAGGCATCGGTGGGGCCAACGTCCTGACTTTC.

DNA of the CDR3: TGTGCCAGCAGCTTAGGTCAGGATCAGCCCCAGCATTTT. The encoded protein is CASSLGQDQPQHF. The chain carries TRBV7-9 and TRBJ1-5; no firm D call. The germline V gene encodes CDR1 SEHNR and CDR2 FQNEAQ (reference sequence). This CDR3 is built from 13 residues. The ends were cut back, 1 base at V and 5 bases at J, with 6 bases in the middle.

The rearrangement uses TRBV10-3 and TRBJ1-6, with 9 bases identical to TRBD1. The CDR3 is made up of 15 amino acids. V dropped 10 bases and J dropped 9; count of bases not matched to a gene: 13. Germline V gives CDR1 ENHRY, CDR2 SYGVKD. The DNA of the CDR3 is TGTGCCACCTGTTCGGACAGGGGTAATAGTTCACCCCTCCACTTT. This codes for CATCSDRGNSSPLHF.

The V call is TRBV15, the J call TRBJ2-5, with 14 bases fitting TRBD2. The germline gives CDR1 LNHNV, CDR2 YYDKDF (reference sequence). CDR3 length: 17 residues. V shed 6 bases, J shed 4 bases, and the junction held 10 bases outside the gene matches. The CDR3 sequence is CATRLGTSGSLGETQYF. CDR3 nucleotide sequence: TGTGCCACCAGACTTGGGACTAGCGGGAGTCTGGGAGAGACCCAGTACTTC. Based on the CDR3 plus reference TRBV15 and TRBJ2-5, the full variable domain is DAMVIQNPRYQVTQFGKPVTLSCSQTLNHNVMYWYQQKSSQAPKLLFHYYDKDFNNEADTPDNFQSRRPNTSFCFLDIRSPGLGDTAMYLCATRLGTSGSLGETQYFGPGTRLLVL.

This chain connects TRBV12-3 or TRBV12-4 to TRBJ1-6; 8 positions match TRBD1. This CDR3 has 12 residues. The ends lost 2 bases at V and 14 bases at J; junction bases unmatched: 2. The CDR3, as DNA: TGTGCCAGCAGTTTAACGACAGGGGCCCTCCACTTT. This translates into CASSLTTGALHF.

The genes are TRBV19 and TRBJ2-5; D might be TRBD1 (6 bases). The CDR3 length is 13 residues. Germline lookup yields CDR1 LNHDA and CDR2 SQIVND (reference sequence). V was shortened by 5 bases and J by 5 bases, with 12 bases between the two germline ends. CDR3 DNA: TGTGCCAGTAGTTCCAGGGGCGGGGAGACCCAGTACTTC. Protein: CASSSRGGETQYF.

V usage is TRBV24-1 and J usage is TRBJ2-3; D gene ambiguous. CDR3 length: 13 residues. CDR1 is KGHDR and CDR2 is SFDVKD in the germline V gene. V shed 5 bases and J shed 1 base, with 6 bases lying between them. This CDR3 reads CATSATGTDTQYF. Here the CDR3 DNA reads TGTGCCACCAGTGCTACGGGCACAGATACGCAGTATTTT.

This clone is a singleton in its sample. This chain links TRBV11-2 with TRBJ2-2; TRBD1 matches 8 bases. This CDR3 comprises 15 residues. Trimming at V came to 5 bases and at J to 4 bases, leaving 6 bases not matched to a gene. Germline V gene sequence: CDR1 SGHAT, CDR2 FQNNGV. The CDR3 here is CASSQGQGVTGELFF. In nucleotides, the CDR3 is TGTGCCAGCAGCCAAGGACAGGGAGTCACCGGGGAGCTGTTTTTT.

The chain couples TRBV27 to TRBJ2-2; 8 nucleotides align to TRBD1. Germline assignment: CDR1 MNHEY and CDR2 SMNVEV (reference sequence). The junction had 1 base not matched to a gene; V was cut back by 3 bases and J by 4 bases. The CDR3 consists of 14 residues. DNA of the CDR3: TGTGCCAGCAGTTTTGACAGGGGCACCGGGGAGCTGTTTTTT. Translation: CASSFDRGTGELFF.

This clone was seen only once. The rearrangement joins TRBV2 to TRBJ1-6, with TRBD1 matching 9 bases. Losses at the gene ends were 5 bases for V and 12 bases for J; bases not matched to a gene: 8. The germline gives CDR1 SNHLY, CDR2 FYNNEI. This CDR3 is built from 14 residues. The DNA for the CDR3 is TGTGCCAGCAGTAAGGACAGGGGAGGGGTACCCCTCCACTTT. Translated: CASSKDRGGVPLHF.

The CDR3 DNA reads TGTGCCAGCAGTTTAAGAGCCACTGAGGGATACGAGCAGTACGTC. It codes for CASSLRATEGYEQYV. The V call is TRBV27, the J call TRBJ2-7, with D possibly matching TRBD2 (5 bases). The CDR3 has 15 residues. Looked up from germline, CDR1 is MNHEY and CDR2 is SMNVEV (reference sequence). V was pared by 2 bases and J by 4 bases, with 15 bases between.

The CDR3 sequence is CASSPGEGSTDTQYF. CDR3 nucleotides: TGTGCCAGCTCACCAGGGGAGGGGAGCACAGATACGCAGTATTTT. J is TRBJ2-3 and V is TRBV18, with TRBD2 matching 7 bases. V gave up 2 bases and J gave up 0 bases; unmatched junction bases: 2. CDR1 is KGHSH, CDR2 LQKENI, per germline. The CDR3 sequence is 15 residues long.

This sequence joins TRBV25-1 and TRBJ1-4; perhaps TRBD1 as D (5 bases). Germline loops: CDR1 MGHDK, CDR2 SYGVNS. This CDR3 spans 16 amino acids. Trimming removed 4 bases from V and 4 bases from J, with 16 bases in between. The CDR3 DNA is TGTGCCAGCAGTGGACCCGCGGGGCCCGGTAATGAAAAACTGTTTTTT. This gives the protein CASSGPAGPGNEKLFF.

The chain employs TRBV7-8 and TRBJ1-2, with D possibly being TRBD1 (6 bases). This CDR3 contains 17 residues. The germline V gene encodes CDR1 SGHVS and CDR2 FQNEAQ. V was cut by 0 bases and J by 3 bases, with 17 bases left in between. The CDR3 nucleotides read TGTGCCAGCAGCTTAGCTTACGGACAGCCTAGGGACTATGGCTACACCTTC. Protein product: CASSLAYGQPRDYGYTF.

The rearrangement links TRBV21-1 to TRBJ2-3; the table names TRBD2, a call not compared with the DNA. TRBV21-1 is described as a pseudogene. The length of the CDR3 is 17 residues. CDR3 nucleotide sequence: TGTGCCAGCAGCTCCCGGTGGCCAGGAGGAAGCACAGATACGCAGTATTTT. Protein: CASSSRWPGGSTDTQYF.

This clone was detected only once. CDR3 in amino acids: CASSRQGLRETQYF. The CDR3 coding sequence is TGTGCCAGCAGCCGACAGGGGTTAAGAGAGACCCAGTACTTC. V gene TRBV7-9 combines with J gene TRBJ2-5, with TRBD1 identical over 8 bases. The CDR3 totals 14 residues. The ends lost 5 bases at V and 4 bases at J; junction bases unmatched: 6. The germline V gene has CDR1 SEHNR and CDR2 FQNEAQ (reference sequence).

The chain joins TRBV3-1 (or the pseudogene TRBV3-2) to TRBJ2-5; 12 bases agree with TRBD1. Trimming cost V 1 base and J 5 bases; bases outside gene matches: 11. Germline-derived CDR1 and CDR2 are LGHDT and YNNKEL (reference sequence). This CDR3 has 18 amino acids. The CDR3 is CASSQVKGQGAGWETQYF. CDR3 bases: TGTGCCAGCAGCCAAGTCAAGGGACAGGGGGCGGGTTGGGAGACCCAGTACTTC.

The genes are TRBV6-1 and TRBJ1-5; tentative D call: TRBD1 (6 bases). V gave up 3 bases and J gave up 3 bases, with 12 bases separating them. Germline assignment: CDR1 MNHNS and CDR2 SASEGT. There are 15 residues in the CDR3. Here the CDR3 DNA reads TGTGCCAGCAGTGATGTGGCAGGGGCCAATCAGCCCCAGCATTTT. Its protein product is CASSDVAGANQPQHF.